The T cell receptor (beta chain) under discussion was sequenced for a study of post-analysis software for immune sequencing data. The J segment lost 5 bases and the V segment lost 0 bases, leaving 4 bases of the junction unmatched. Germline V gene sequence: CDR1 ENHRY, CDR2 SYGVKD. The CDR3 has 15 amino acids. Unique molecular identifiers had been added to the TCR beta cDNA libraries. MiXCR, run by TCRdb on the PCR reads, gives a single entry per CDR3 protein. The sample shows roughly 430,000 distinct CDR3 sequences, 30% to 40% of them seen only once. As regards this clonotype: Its antigen is undetermined.

The study, taken as a whole, reports: A handful of TRBV segments occurring more often in patients than controls included TRBV5-6, TRBV5-1 and TRBV20-1.

The sequence derives from a girl aged 2 to 9 with multiple sclerosis. Sequencing was carried out using blood. The chain links TRBV10-3 to TRBJ1-2; 9 bases line up with TRBD1. The CDR3, as DNA: TGTGCCATCAGTGAGTCAGGGACAGGGAGATATGGCTACACCTTC. As protein: CAISESGTGRYGYTF.